This T cell receptor beta chain was recorded in a study of T cell responses to AZD1222 COVID-19 vaccine. General study results and limits: The breadth and depth of Spike-specific TCRs increased once two AZD1222 doses had been given. Mostly white British, mostly female donors; authors suggested clonal diversity may be underestimated. Targeting of unmutated variant regions was reportedly seen in nearly half of spike-specific TCRs. The number of AZD1222 recipients seropositive at baseline was only 6 or 7.

The CDR3 runs 15 residues. Trimming cost V 3 bases and J 1 base, with 10 bases left between them. Germline V gene data show CDR1 as MNHNS and CDR2 as SASEGT. In its sample, this clone was seen once. As yet, its antigen is unknown. The protocol was immunoSEQ multiplex PCR, while the TCRdb copy is restricted to in-frame clones and leaves out a portion. This table has roughly 120,000 clones, approximately 84% appearing once. The input for sequencing was peripheral blood, taken on day 0 of AZD1222 vaccination. The V call is TRBV6-1, the J call TRBJ2-4; D could derive from TRBD1 or TRBD2 (5 bases each). The TCR originated in an adult in good health. The CDR3 region has the DNA TGTGCCAGCAGTGATCGGGGCGCGGCCAAAAACATTCAGTACTTC. Protein sequence: CASSDRGAAKNIQYF.